These T cell receptor beta chains were read from a single sample in a study of T cell responses to AZD1222 COVID-19 vaccine. The method was immunoSEQ multiplex PCR; TCRdb's version includes in-frame clones alone and lacks a portion of them. The sample lists roughly 120,000 clones, approximately 94% occurring once. The sample was peripheral blood, taken on day 0 of AZD1222 vaccination. Source of these receptors: an adult in good health. The CDR3 runs from the conserved cysteine through the conserved F or W. Each record gives: D gene, J gene, V gene, clone size, CDR3 protein, CDR3 DNA. The D gene is left open where the match is weak. The listing skips clone size in some rows; elsewhere it reads once, few, many or a size class.

TRBD2 TRBJ2-3 TRBV5-1 . CASSPGLAGVDTQYF TGCGCCAGCAGCCCCGGACTAGCGGGAGTAGATACGCAGTATTTT
. TRBJ1-2 TRBV28 . CASSSSSTTFYGYTF TGTGCCAGCAGTTCCTCCTCCACGACTTTCTATGGCTACACCTTC
. TRBJ1-5 TRBV3-1/TRBV3-2 . CASSQGNQPQHF TGTGCCAGCAGCCAAGGAAATCAGCCCCAGCATTTT
. TRBJ2-1 TRBV27 once CASSLIQGANVYNEQFF TGTGCCAGCAGCCTTATACAGGGAGCGAATGTCTACAATGAGCAGTTCTTC
TRBD1 TRBJ1-1 TRBV29-1 . CSVGEPGGTEAFF TGCAGCGTTGGAGAGCCAGGGGGCACTGAAGCTTTCTTT
TRBD2 TRBJ2-1 TRBV7-6 . CASSLVGGATSAYNEQFF TGTGCCAGCAGCTTAGTGGGAGGGGCCACAAGCGCCTACAATGAGCAGTTCTTC
TRBD1 TRBJ1-6 TRBV28 few CASRTGGLNSPLHF TGTGCCAGCAGAACAGGGGGCTTAAATTCACCCCTCCACTTT
. TRBJ2-7 TRBV6-5 . CASWDLYEQYF TGTGCCAGCTGGGACCTTTACGAGCAGTACTTC
. TRBJ1-2 TRBV12-3/TRBV12-4 . CASSFYPLYGYTF TGTGCCAGCAGTTTTTATCCCCTCTATGGCTACACCTTC
. TRBJ1-1 TRBV6-5 . CASPEGPYTEAFF TGTGCCAGCCCGGAGGGTCCCTACACTGAAGCTTTCTTT
. TRBJ1-5 TRBV6-2/TRBV6-3 . CASSLTDRISNQPQHF TGTGCCAGCAGTCTAACTGACAGAATTAGCAATCAGCCCCAGCATTTT
. TRBJ2-2 TRBV5-1 . CASSPTAGRPFTGELFF TGCGCCAGCAGCCCCACCGCGGGGCGGCCCTTCACCGGGGAGCTGTTTTTT
. TRBJ1-2 TRBV12-5 . CASGLDPGYGYTF TGTGCTAGTGGTTTGGACCCAGGCTATGGCTACACCTTC
. TRBJ1-5 TRBV27 once CASSLGGMRGNQPQHF TGTGCCAGCAGTTTGGGAGGGATGAGGGGCAATCAGCCCCAGCATTTT
. TRBJ2-3 TRBV6-5 . CASSSSTVPTDTQYF TGTGCCAGCAGTTCATCAACCGTCCCCACAGATACGCAGTATTTT
. TRBJ1-1 TRBV18 . CASSPRPGEAFF TGTGCCAGCTCACCACGGCCAGGAGAAGCTTTCTTT
. TRBJ1-3 TRBV18 . CASSQGSVSGNTIYF TGTGCCAGCTCACAGGGATCGGTTTCTGGAAACACCATATATTTT
. TRBJ2-3 TRBV6-5 . CASSRTQLGDTQYF TGTGCCAGCAGTCGGACCCAATTGGGGGATACGCAGTATTTT
TRBD1 TRBJ2-1 TRBV6-5 . CASSSDRGAYNEQFF TGTGCCAGCAGTTCGGACAGGGGGGCCTACAATGAGCAGTTCTTC
TRBD2 TRBJ2-1 TRBV15 . CATSSGTSGNNEQFF TGTGCCACCAGCAGTGGGACTAGCGGAAACAATGAGCAGTTCTTC
. TRBJ1-2 TRBV2 . CASSDSAFGDGYTF TGTGCCAGCAGTGATTCCGCTTTTGGAGATGGCTACACCTTC
. TRBJ2-2 TRBV27 . CASRPEQGGTGELFF TGTGCCAGCCGCCCCGAGCAGGGCGGTACCGGGGAGCTGTTTTTT